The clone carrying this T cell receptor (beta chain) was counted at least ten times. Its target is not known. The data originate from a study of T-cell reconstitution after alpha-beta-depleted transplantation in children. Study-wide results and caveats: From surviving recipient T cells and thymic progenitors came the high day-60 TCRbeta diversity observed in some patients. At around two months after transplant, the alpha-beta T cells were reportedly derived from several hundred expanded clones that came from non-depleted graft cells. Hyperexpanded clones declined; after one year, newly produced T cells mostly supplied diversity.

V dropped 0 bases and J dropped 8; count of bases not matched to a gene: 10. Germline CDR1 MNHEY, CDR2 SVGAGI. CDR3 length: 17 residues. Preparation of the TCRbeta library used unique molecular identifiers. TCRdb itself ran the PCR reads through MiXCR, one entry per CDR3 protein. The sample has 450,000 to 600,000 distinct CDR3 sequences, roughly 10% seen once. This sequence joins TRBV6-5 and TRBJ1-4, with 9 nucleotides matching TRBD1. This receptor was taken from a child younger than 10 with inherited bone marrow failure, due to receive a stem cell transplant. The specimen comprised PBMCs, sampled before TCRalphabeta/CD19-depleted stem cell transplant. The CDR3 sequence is CASSYSTGDRVAEKLFF. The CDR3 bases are TGTGCCAGCAGTTACTCGACGGGGGACAGGGTTGCGGAAAAACTGTTTTTT.